This T cell receptor (beta chain) was captured by sequencing in a study of blood T cells in healthy people across ages. Study results and limitations: Long-lived donors carried more naive CD4+ cells and greater diversity than aged donors. Strong correlation linked observed beta diversity and percent naive T cells.

Through a sample-barcoded 5' primer and a J-beta primer mix, a second PCR was run for roughly 6 to 12 cycles. Each CDR3 protein gets one entry after TCRdb re-called the 5' RACE reads with MiXCR. The table records about 970,000 distinct CDR3 sequences, just over 50% of them present only once. Donors each provided 7.5 to 10 milliliters of peripheral blood. The germline CDR1 and CDR2 sequences are DFQATT and SNEGSKA (reference sequence). The CDR3 loop spans 14 amino acids. V gave up 6 bases and J gave up 3 bases; unmatched junction bases: 9. Concerning this clonotype: Antigen: not known.

The V and J genes are TRBV20-1 and TRBJ2-3; 7 bases fit TRBD1. This clonotype originated in an older woman in good health. The sequencing input was blood. Written as DNA, the CDR3 is TGCAGTGCAAAGACAGGGTACGGGACAGATACGCAGTATTTT. This sequence encodes CSAKTGYGTDTQYF.